Following are 15 T cell receptor beta chains from one sample sequenced in a study of T cells expressing NK-cell markers. TCRdb re-called the 5' RACE reads; every CDR3 protein appears as one record, without DNA. This repertoire comprises hundreds of thousands of distinct CDR3 sequences; its ten largest clones make up under 4.5%. The sample comprised blood T cells: a sorted CD56 or NKG2C T cell subset, CD4+ or CD8+ T cells, or bulk PBMC T cells (not recorded which). The receptors were gathered from a man aged 18 to 30 in good health.

The chain uses TRBV12-3 or TRBV12-4 and TRBJ2-3; TCRdb gives TRBD2 as the D gene, but with no DNA this cannot be confirmed. The CDR3 length is 14 residues. The chain's CDR3 is CASSPLAVTDTQYF.

The chain carries TRBV4-3 and TRBJ1-2; TCRdb names TRBD1, which stays unverified in the absence of DNA. The germline CDR1 and CDR2 sequences are LGHNA and YSLEER. This CDR3 region has 15 residues. CDR3 sequence reads: CASSHYGTGRSGYTF.

This chain joins TRBV20-1 and TRBJ2-5; no DNA is available, so the TRBD1 call from TCRdb remains unchecked. Germline V gives CDR1 DFQATT, CDR2 SNEGSKA (reference sequence). This CDR3 region has 13 residues. Here the CDR3 reads CSARTRDDETQYF.

The chain is built from TRBV20-1 and TRBJ2-3; TCRdb outputs TRBD2, but without DNA this stays unchecked. The CDR3 is 16 residues long. Germline V CDR1 and CDR2: DFQATT, SNEGSKA (reference sequence). CDR3 protein: CSASSTSIGGTDTQYF.

The V and J genes are TRBV12-5 and TRBJ2-2; TCRdb's assignment of TRBD1 cannot be checked, as there is no DNA. CDR3 length: 14 residues. Germline V gene data show CDR1 as LGHNT and CDR2 as FRNRAP. The CDR3 loop is CASGWVTGAGELFF.

The chain joins TRBV29-1 to TRBJ2-7; the D call from TCRdb, TRBD2, cannot be confirmed without DNA. The germline CDR1 and CDR2 sequences are SQVTM and ANQGSEA. The CDR3 loop spans 14 amino acids. The CDR3 here is CSATRLAGGHEQYF.

The chain recombines TRBV5-1 with TRBJ2-2. This CDR3 region has 14 residues. CDR1 and CDR2 from the germline V gene are SGHRS and YFSETQ. CDR3 sequence: CATHQDGSTGELFF.

CDR3 residues: CASSLLTESEQFF. J is TRBJ2-1 and V is TRBV3-1. Germline assignment: CDR1 LGHDT and CDR2 YNNKEL (reference sequence). The CDR3 loop spans 13 amino acids.

The chain has TRBV2 and TRBJ2-1; TCRdb's D call, TRBD2, is unchecked because there is no DNA. CDR3 length: 13 amino acids. Looked up from germline, CDR1 is SNHLY and CDR2 is FYNNEI. CDR3 sequence reads: CASSASIGYEQFF. Variable domain in full (rest from reference TRBV2 and TRBJ2-1): EPEVTQTPSHQVTQMGQEVILRCVPISNHLYFYWYRQILGQKVEFLVSFYNNEISEKSEIFDDQFSVERPDGSNFTLKIRSTKLEDSAMYFCASSASIGYEQFFGPGTRLTVL.

The chain has TRBV5-4 and TRBJ2-7; TCRdb's D gene call, TRBD2, goes unchecked for lack of DNA. The germline V gene encodes CDR1 SGHNT and CDR2 YYREEE (reference sequence). The CDR3 is made up of 14 amino acids. The CDR3: CASSWGRRASEQYF.

The CDR3 loop is CASSYFSGQNTGELFF. V usage is TRBV6-5 and J usage is TRBJ2-2; TCRdb's D gene call, TRBD2, goes unchecked for lack of DNA. The CDR3 spans 16 residues. The germline V gene encodes CDR1 MNHEY and CDR2 SVGAGI.

The chain recombines TRBV7-9 with TRBJ1-2; the TCRdb call, TRBD1, lacks DNA for checking. The germline V gene encodes CDR1 SEHNR and CDR2 FQNEAQ (reference sequence). The CDR3 spans 15 residues. The CDR3 loop is CASSLETGGAYGYTF.

The rearrangement links TRBV3-1 to TRBJ2-3. Germline CDR1 and CDR2: LGHDT and YNNKEL (reference sequence). The CDR3 consists of 14 residues. The CDR3 here is CASSQGWSTDTQYF.

V is TRBV28 and J is TRBJ2-1; TCRdb indicates TRBD2, and absent DNA this call remains unverified. The germline CDR1 and CDR2 sequences are MDHEN and SYDVKM. This CDR3 spans 18 amino acids. The CDR3 sequence: CASSLIPSPTSWHHEQFF.

The V gene is TRBV6-4, the J gene TRBJ2-6; TCRdb proposes TRBD2, but this gene call is untestable without DNA. The CDR3 consists of 19 residues. Germline CDR1 and CDR2: MRHNA and SNTAGT. The CDR3 loop reads CASSTDPSGRVTGANVLTF.